This TCR beta chain was retrieved from a study of blood T cell repertoires in COVID-19. Study details: T cells, B-cell-depleted T cells, or PBMCs provided the cDNA or gDNA that served as material.

Trimming removed 1 base at V and 0 bases at J, with 9 bases between. This CDR3 is 15 amino acids long. CDR1 and CDR2 from the germline V gene are MNHNS and SASEGT. The protocol was immunoSEQ multiplex PCR, while the TCRdb copy is restricted to in-frame clones and leaves out a portion. The sample has a few hundred thousand clones; roughly four fifths are singletons. Sequenced sample: peripheral blood. The gene calls are TRBV6-1 and TRBJ1-2; D is unresolved. This sequence originates from a human donor with acute or convalescent COVID-19. The donor label of this sample is uncertain. CDR3 sequence (DNA): TGTGCCAGCAGTGAAGTGGGCAGTCCTAACTATGGCTACACCTTC. As protein: CASSEVGSPNYGYTF.